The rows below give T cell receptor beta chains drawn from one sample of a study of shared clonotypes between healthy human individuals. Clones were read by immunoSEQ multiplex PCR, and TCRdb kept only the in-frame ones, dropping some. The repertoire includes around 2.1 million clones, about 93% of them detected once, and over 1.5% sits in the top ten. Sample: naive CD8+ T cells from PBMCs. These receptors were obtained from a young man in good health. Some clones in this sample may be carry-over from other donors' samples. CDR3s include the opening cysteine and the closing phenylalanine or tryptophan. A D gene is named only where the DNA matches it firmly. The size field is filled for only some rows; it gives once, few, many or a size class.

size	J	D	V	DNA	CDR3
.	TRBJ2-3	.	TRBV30	TGTGCCTGGAGTGGGCCCTTTGGGGGAGATACGCAGTATTTT	CAWSGPFGGDTQYF
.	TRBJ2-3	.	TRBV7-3	TGTGCCAGCAGCTTAATTTCTACAGATACGCAGTATTTT	CASSLISTDTQYF
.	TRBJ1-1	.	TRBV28	TGTGCCAGCAGTTTATACAGGGTTATAACTGAAGCTTTCTTT	CASSLYRVITEAFF
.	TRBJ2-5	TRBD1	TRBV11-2	TGTGCCAGCAGCGAAACAGGGGGCAGGAAGAAGACCCAGTACTTC	CASSETGGRKKTQYF
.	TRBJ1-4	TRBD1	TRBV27	TGTGCCAGCAGTCCAGGGGGATCCTATGCAACTAATGAAAAACTGTTTTTT	CASSPGGSYATNEKLFF
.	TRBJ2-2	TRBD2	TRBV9	TGTGCCAGCAGCGTAAACGCGGGAGGGCCTACCACCGGGGAGCTGTTTTTT	CASSVNAGGPTTGELFF
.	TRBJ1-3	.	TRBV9	TGTGCCAGCAGCGAGGGACCGATCAACTCTGGAAACACCATATATTTT	CASSEGPINSGNTIYF
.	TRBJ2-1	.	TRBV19	TGTGCCAGTAGACATGGCGTGAATGAGCAGTTCTTC	CASRHGVNEQFF
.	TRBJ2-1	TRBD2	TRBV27	TGTGCCAGCAGACGGTTGCGGGAGTCCTCCTACAATGAGCAGTTCTTC	CASRRLRESSYNEQFF
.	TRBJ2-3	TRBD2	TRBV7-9	TGTGCCAGCAGCTTCGGGACTAGTTACGCAGATACGCAGTATTTT	CASSFGTSYADTQYF
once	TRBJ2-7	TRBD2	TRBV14	TGTGCCAGCAGCCATTTGGTCGTGGGGGGGGAGCAGTACTTC	CASSHLVVGGEQYF
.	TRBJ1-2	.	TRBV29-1	TGCAGCGTTGAAGAAGTAGTGGGTATCCCATCCCACGGCTACACCTTC	CSVEEVVGIPSHGYTF
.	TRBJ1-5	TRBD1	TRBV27	TGTGCCAGCAGTTTGTATACCGGGACAGGGCGGGTTCAGCCCCAGCATTTT	CASSLYTGTGRVQPQHF
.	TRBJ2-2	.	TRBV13	TGTGCCAGCAGCCTCCTTGGGGAGCTGTTTTTT	CASSLLGELFF
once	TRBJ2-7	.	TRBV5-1	TGCGCCAGCAGCTTAGATGGGCCCCCGTACGAGCAGTACTTC	CASSLDGPPYEQYF
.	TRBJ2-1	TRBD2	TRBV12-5	TGTGCTAGTGGTTTGGATCTATTAGCGGGATCCTACAATGAGCAGTTCTTC	CASGLDLLAGSYNEQFF
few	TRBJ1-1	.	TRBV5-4	TGTGCCAGCAGCCTCGGGGCTGAAGCTTTCTTT	CASSLGAEAFF
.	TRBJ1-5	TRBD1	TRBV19	TGTGCCAGTACTCCGGACAGGGAGAGGCCCCAGCATTTT	CASTPDRERPQHF
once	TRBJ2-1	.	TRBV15	TGTGCCACCAGACGGACACACCTTCTTTACAATGAGCAGTTCTTC	CATRRTHLLYNEQFF
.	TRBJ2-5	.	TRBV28	TGTGCCAGCAGTCATCGGGGATTACAAGAGACCCAGTACTTC	CASSHRGLQETQYF
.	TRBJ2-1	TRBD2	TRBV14	TGTGCCAGCAGCCCCCAAGCGGGAGGGTACAATGAGCAGTTCTTC	CASSPQAGGYNEQFF
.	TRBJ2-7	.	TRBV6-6	TGTGCCAGCACCTTTGGGGGCGGGGCCTACGAGCAGTACTTC	CASTFGGGAYEQYF
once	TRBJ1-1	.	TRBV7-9	TGTGCCAGCAGCTTGCGAGGGATGAACACTGAAGCTTTCTTT	CASSLRGMNTEAFF
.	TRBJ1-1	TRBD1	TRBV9	TGTGCCAGCAGCCCTTGGGACAGGGTCATGAACACTGAAGCTTTCTTT	CASSPWDRVMNTEAFF
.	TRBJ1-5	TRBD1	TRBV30	TGTGCCTGCCATAAGACAGGGGGTAGCAATCAGCCCCAGCATTTT	CACHKTGGSNQPQHF
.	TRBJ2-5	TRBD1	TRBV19	TGTGCCAGTAGCACAGGGGTCCAAGAGACCCAGTACTTC	CASSTGVQETQYF
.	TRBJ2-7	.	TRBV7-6	TGTGCCAGCAGTGGGGCCCTCGGCGAGCAGTACTTC	CASSGALGEQYF
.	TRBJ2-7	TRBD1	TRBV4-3	TGCGCCAGCAGCCCTGGGACAGCCTCCTACGAGCAGTACTTC	CASSPGTASYEQYF
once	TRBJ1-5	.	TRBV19	TGTGCCAGTAGTATAGAAATGGTCCAGCCCCAGCATTTT	CASSIEMVQPQHF